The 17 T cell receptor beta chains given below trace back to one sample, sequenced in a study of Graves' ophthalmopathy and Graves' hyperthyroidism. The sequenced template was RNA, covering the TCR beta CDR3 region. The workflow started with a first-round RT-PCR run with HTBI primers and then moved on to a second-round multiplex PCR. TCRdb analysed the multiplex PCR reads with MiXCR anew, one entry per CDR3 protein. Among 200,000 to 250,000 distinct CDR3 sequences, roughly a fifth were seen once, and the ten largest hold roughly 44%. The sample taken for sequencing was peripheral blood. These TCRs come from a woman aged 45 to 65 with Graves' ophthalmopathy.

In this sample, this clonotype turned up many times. This chain's CDR3 is CASSRVLMNTEAFF. The CDR3 bases are TGTGCCAGCAGCCGTGTTCTGATGAACACTGAAGCTTTCTTT. This sequence joins TRBV28 and TRBJ1-1; D remains ambiguous. The CDR3 has 14 residues. Deletions cut 6 bases from V and 0 bases from J, with 11 bases between. Per the germline V gene, CDR1 is MDHEN and CDR2 is SYDVKM.

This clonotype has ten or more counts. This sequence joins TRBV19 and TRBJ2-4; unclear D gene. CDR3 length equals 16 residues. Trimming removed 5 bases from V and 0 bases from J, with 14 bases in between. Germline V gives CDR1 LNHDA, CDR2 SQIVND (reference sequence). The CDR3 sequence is CASSVMSELAKNIQYF. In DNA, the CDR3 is TGTGCCAGTAGTGTCATGTCGGAACTAGCCAAAAACATTCAGTACTTC.

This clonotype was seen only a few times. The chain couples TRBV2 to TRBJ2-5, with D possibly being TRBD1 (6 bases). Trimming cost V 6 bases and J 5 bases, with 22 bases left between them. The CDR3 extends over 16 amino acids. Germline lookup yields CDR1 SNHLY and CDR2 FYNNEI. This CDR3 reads CASSNQQPGGWETQYF. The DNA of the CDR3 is TGTGCCAGCAGCAACCAACAACCTGGGGGCTGGGAGACCCAGTACTTC.

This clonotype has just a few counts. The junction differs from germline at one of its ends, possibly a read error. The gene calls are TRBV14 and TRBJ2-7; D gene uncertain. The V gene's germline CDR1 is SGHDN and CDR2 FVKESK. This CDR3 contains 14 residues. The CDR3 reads CASSQVGITYEQCF. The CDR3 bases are TGTGCCAGCAGCCAAGTAGGGATCACCTACGAGCAGTGCTTC. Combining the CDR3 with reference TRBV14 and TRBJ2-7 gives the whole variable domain EAGVTQFPSHSVIEKGQTVTLRCDPISGHDNLYWYRRVMGKEIKFLLHFVKESKQDESGMPNNRFLAERTGGTYSTLKVQPAELEDSGVYFCASSQVGITYEQCFGPGTRLTVT.

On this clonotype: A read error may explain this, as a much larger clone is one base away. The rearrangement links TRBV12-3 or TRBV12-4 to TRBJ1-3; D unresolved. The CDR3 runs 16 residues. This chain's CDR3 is CAISPSGSTSGNTIYF. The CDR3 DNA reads TGTGCCATCAGTCCTTCCGGGTCAACCTCTGGAAACACCATATATTTT.

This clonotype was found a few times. DNA for the CDR3: TGCGCCAGCAGCCAACAGGGGGGCGGCTATGGCTACACCTTC. Encoded protein: CASSQQGGGYGYTF. J is TRBJ1-2 and V is TRBV4-1; 7 bases match TRBD1. The CDR3 extends over 14 amino acids. Trimming took 2 bases from V and 4 from J; bases not matched to a gene: 4. Germline-derived CDR1 and CDR2 are MGHRA and YSYEKL.

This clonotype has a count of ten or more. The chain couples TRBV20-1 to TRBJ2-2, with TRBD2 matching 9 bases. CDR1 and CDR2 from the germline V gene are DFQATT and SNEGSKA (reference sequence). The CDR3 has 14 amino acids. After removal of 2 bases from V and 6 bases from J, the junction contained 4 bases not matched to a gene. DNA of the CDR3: TGCAGTGCTAGACAAGCGGGAGGTGCCGGGGAGCTGTTTTTT. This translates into CSARQAGGAGELFF.

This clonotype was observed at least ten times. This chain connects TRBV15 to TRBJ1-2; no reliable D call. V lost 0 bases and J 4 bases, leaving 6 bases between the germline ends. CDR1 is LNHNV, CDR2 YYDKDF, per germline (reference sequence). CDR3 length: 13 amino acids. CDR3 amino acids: CATSREQLYGYTF. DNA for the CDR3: TGTGCCACCAGCAGAGAACAGCTCTATGGCTACACCTTC.

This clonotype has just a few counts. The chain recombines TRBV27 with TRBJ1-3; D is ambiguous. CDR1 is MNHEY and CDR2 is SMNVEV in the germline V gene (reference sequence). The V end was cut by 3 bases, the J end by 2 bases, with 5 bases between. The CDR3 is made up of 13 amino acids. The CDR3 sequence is CASSLIPGNTIYF. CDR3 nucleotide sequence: TGTGCCAGCAGTTTGATACCTGGAAACACCATATATTTT.

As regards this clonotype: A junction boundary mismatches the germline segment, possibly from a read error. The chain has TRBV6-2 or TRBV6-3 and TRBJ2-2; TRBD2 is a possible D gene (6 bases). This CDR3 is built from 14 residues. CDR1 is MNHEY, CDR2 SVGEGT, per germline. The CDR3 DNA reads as TGTGTCAGCAGCCTTACTAGCCGGGCCGGGGAGCTGTTTTTT. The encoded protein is CVSSLTSRAGELFF.

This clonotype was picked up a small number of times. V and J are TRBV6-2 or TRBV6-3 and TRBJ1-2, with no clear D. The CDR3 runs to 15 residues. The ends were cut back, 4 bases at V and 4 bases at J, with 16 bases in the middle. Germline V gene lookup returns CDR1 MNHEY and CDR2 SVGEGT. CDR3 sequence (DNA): TGTGCCAGCAGTTTCATCAGCACTACAACCTATGGCTACACCTTC. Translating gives CASSFISTTTYGYTF.

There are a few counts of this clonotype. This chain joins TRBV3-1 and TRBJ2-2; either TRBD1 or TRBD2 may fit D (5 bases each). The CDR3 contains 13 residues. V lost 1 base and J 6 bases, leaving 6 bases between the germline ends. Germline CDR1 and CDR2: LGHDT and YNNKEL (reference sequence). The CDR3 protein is CASSQVGAGELFF. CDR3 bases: TGTGCCAGCAGCCAAGTGGGGGCCGGGGAGCTGTTTTTT.

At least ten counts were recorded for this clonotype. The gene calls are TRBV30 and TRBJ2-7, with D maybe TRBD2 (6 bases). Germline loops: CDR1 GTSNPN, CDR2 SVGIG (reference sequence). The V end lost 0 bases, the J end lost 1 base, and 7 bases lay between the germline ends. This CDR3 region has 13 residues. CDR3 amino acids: CAWSVSGSYEQYF. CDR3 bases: TGTGCCTGGAGTGTCAGCGGGTCCTACGAGCAGTACTTC.

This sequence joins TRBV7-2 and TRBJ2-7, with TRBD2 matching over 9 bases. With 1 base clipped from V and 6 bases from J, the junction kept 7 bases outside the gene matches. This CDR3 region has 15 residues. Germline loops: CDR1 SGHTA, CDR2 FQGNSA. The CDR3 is CASSLVPGLASEQYF. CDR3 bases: TGTGCCAGCAGCTTAGTACCGGGACTAGCCTCCGAGCAGTACTTC.

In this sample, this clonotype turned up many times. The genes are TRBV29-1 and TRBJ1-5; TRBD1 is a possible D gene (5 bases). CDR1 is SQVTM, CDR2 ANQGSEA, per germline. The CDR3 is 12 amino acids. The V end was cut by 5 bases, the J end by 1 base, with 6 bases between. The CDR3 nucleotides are TGCAGCGTTAGGGACAGCAATCAGCCCCAGCATTTT. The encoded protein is CSVRDSNQPQHF.

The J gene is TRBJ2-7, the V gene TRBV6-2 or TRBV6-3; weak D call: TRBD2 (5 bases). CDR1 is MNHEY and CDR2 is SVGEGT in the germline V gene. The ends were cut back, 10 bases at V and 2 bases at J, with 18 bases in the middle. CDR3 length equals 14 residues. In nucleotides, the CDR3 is TGTGCCACCACCCCATCTGCGCGGGCCTACGAGCAGTACTTC. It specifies CATTPSARAYEQYF.

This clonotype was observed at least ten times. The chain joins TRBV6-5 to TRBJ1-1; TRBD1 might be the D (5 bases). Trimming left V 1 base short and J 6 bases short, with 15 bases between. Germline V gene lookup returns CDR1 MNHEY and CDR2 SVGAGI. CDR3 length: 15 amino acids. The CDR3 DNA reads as TGTGCCAGCAGTTACTACGGGAGGGGCAAGTCTGAAGCTTTCTTT. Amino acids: CASSYYGRGKSEAFF.